This T cell receptor beta chain was identified in a study of beta chain features in type 1 diabetes. Every bit of the isolated RNA underwent reverse transcription, so sequencing read expressed TCRB transcripts. Repertoires were generated with immunoSEQ multiplex PCR, while TCRdb's copy carries only in-frame clones and drops some. The sample lists nearly 350,000 clones, 7% to 9% occurring once. This clone was counted a few times. Other nucleotide sequences in the sample specify the same CDR3. Each sorted fraction was over 95% pure. Germline V gene lookup returns CDR1 SGHTA and CDR2 FQGNSA. The CDR3 length is 16 residues. V shed 1 base, J shed 1 base, and the junction held 0 bases outside the gene matches.

The TCR was taken from a woman aged 18-29 years in good health. The chain recombines TRBV7-2 with TRBJ2-3; 12 positions match TRBD2. Sequencing was done on a sample of central memory CD4+ T cells from blood. CDR3 amino acids: CASSLGLAGGTDTQYF. CDR3 DNA sequence: TGTGCCAGCAGCTTAGGACTAGCGGGAGGCACAGATACGCAGTATTTT.